The T cell receptor beta chain under discussion was sequenced for a study of beta chain features in type 1 diabetes (dated by TCRdb to between 2018 and 2020). With regard to the full study: No differences in mean age, gender distribution, total cell number or subset yield were found between patients and healthy donors. In the study, TCRB repertoires of sorted circulating CD4+ T cell subsets from recently diagnosed type 1 diabetes patients were compared with those of matched healthy donors. Regulatory and stem cell-like memory subsets were obtained from only 8 patients and roughly 8 healthy donors, while naive and central memory subsets were obtained from all 28 donors. A total of 107,917,701 sorted cells were examined across all samples, and RNA yield correlated strongly with the number of cells per subset.

Summary of the overall study and its limitations: A moderate but significant shortening of TCRB CDR3 length was observed in type 1 diabetes patients in all four CD4+ subsets. HLA sub-analyses involved small numbers of individuals, so any influence of HLA type on TCRB rearrangement remained unresolved. Shorter templates might have been favored by PCR, but patient and control samples were amplified and corrected together, so both groups would have been affected equally by any skew. At VDJ recombination sites, patients with type 1 diabetes made fewer insertions and deleted more nucleotides, a pattern implying thymic rearrangement abnormalities. Because cDNA was sequenced instead of genomic DNA, activated cells with high expression could be over-represented, although the groups did not differ in activation or CD3 levels. The naive, central memory and regulatory TCRB repertoires appeared to resemble one another more closely among patients than among healthy donors.

Concerning this clone itself: The antigen it recognizes is unknown. Nothing much larger sits one base from this clone, and base qualities are not available.

From each donor, a single peripheral blood sample of approximately 110 mL on average was drawn into heparinised tubes. Naive, central memory, regulatory and stem cell-like memory CD4+ T cells were sorted on a BD FACSAria II using a panel including CD45RO, CCR7, CD25, CD127, CD95 and CD27. Purity was above 95% for every sorted population. PBMCs were isolated immediately by Lymphoprep density gradient centrifugation and stained directly without culture. Samples were stained and sorted in pairs, with one healthy donor and one patient per experiment, so that batch effects were minimized. The entire isolated RNA was reverse transcribed using the High Capacity cDNA Reverse Transcription Kit, and thus expressed TCRB transcripts were sequenced. Naive, central memory and regulatory T cell samples underwent deep immunoSEQ sequencing, averaging approximately 3.3 million total reads per sample. Sorted cells were lysed in RLT buffer and RNA was extracted with DNase-treated RNeasy Micro or Mini kits, depending on cell number. To prevent cross-contamination, every cell subset was processed on its own, while patient and healthy donor samples were processed together. Using the immunoSEQ multiplex PCR, TCRB sequences were amplified from cDNA into 87-bp fragments spanning the CDR3 region. Sequencing of the amplicons was performed on the Illumina HiSeq platform. The source study handled its data this way. Synthetic template baselines were used to correct PCR bias computationally, reads within Hamming distance 2 were collapsed together, and singletons that could not be merged were discarded. Reads were aligned to IMGT to assign V, D and J genes, CDR3 length, and insertions or deletions at six rearrangement sites. Within each subset, clonotype counts were normalized to the number of sorted cells before true diversity and Gini coefficients were calculated with the tcR R package. The overlap coefficient, calculated on TCRB nucleotide sequences, was used to measure repertoire sharing. As a proxy for the pre-selection repertoire, out-of-frame TCRB sequences from naive cells were analyzed. The table comes from immuneACCESS by way of TCRdb, which keeps in-frame sequences with V and J called. Part of the clones is missing from these tables; in studies checked, under half for an unresolved V gene and the rest for unknown reasons. V, J and clone size reflect that table, while D and trimming were determined from the DNA. The sample includes fewer than 350,000 clones, with approximately 15% observed a single time. Less than 0.02% of the sample is held by the ten biggest clonotypes.

From V the trimming removes 1 base and from J it removes 3 bases, while the gene matches leave 6 bases of the junction unaccounted for. CDR1 SGHTA and CDR2 FQGNSA are derived from the germline V gene. The CDR3 runs 15 amino acids, cysteine and phenylalanine included. The CDR3 DNA has 45 bases and is translated from base 1. The chain is assembled from TRBV7-2 and TRBJ2-7; 7 junctional bases match TRBD2. Source material: naive CD4+ T cells from blood. The cell subset or site label of this sample denotes: true naive CD4+ T cells. The clonotype was recovered from a man aged 18 to 30 with type 1 diabetes. This receptor has the CDR3 CASSLGQAGFYEQYF. The DNA sequence follows: TGTGCCAGCAGCTTAGGCCAAGCGGGGTTCTACGAGCAGTACTTC.